One sample yielded the 24 T cell receptor beta chains listed below, sequenced in a study of T cells in Graves' hyperthyroidism and ophthalmopathy. TCR beta CDR3 region amplification was performed from RNA transcripts. HTBI primers were employed in a first-round RT-PCR of the TCR CDR3. TCRdb called the multiplex PCR reads again in MiXCR, with one record for every CDR3 protein. Among around 600,000 distinct CDR3 sequences listed, over 12% were seen once. Sequences were obtained from blood. These receptors came from a woman aged 18-29 years with Graves' ophthalmopathy.

In the case of this clonotype: A much larger clone is a single base away; this may be a read error. The genes are TRBV9 and TRBJ2-3; D is perhaps TRBD1 or TRBD2 (5 bases each). CDR1 is SGDLS and CDR2 is YYNGEE in the germline V gene. The V gene lost 4 bases and the J gene lost 4 bases, with 22 bases spanning the gap. The CDR3 length is 17 residues. CDR3 nucleotides: TGTGCCAGCAGCCTCGGGACGGTCGCATCTCTGGCAGATACGCAGTATTTT. Translation gives CASSLGTVASLADTQYF. Full variable domain (remainder filled in from reference TRBV9 and TRBJ2-3): DSGVTQTPKHLITATGQRVTLRCSPRSGDLSVYWYQQSLDQGLQFLIQYYNGEERAKGNILERFSAQQFPDLHSELNLSSLELGDSALYFCASSLGTVASLADTQYFGPGTRLTVL.

This clonotype appeared many times. The chain carries TRBV28 and TRBJ1-5; TRBD1 aligns across 8 bases. Germline CDR1 is MDHEN and CDR2 is SYDVKM. The V segment lost 7 bases and the J segment 6 bases; nucleotides outside the gene matches: 8. The CDR3 covers 14 residues. The CDR3 nucleotides read TGTGCCAGCAACAACCAGGGGGCGGGTCAGCCCCAGCATTTT. This gives the protein CASNNQGAGQPQHF.

In its sample, this clonotype was seen many times. The chain has TRBV20-1 and TRBJ2-7; 8 bases align to TRBD2. CDR3 size: 15 residues. Looked up from germline, CDR1 is DFQATT and CDR2 is SNEGSKA (reference sequence). V shed 0 bases and J 6 bases; nucleotides not matched to a gene: 10. The CDR3 spells CSARDDGRAMSEQYF. The CDR3 DNA reads TGCAGTGCTAGAGATGACGGGAGGGCCATGAGCGAGCAGTACTTC.

This clonotype was counted at least ten times. CDR3 amino acids: CASSQSSGTSYEQYF. The CDR3 coding sequence is TGCGCCAGCAGCCAATCGTCCGGGACGAGCTACGAGCAGTACTTC. V gene TRBV4-1 combines with J gene TRBJ2-7; D assignment may be TRBD1 or TRBD2 (5 bases each). Germline assignment: CDR1 MGHRA and CDR2 YSYEKL. The ends were cut back, 2 bases at V and 3 bases at J, with 14 bases in the middle. This CDR3 comprises 15 residues.

This clonotype showed up just a few times. The chain is built from TRBV20-1 and TRBJ2-3; D ambiguous. Germline V CDR1 and CDR2: DFQATT, SNEGSKA (reference sequence). V lost 6 bases and J lost 0, with 16 bases in between. This CDR3 has 15 amino acids. The CDR3 sequence is CSAQITDTSTDTQYF. The CDR3 DNA reads TGCAGTGCCCAGATTACAGACACTAGCACAGATACGCAGTATTTT.

This clonotype was observed many times. The rearrangement links TRBV7-9 to TRBJ2-7; 10 bases line up with TRBD2. J lost 6 bases, V lost 8 bases, and 10 bases had no gene match. The CDR3 consists of 14 residues. The V gene's germline CDR1 is SEHNR and CDR2 FQNEAQ (reference sequence). CDR3 residues: CASGPGTSAGEQYF. Here the CDR3 DNA reads TGTGCCAGCGGCCCCGGGACTAGCGCGGGCGAGCAGTACTTC.

The chain combines TRBV20-1 with TRBJ2-1, with a tentative D call TRBD1 (6 bases). Germline V gene sequence: CDR1 DFQATT, CDR2 SNEGSKA (reference sequence). V dropped 6 bases and J dropped 9 bases, with 15 bases sitting between them. The CDR3 spans 12 residues. CDR3: CSASVQGSEQFF. The CDR3 nucleotides read TGCAGTGCCAGCGTACAGGGCAGTGAGCAGTTCTTC.

The rearrangement links TRBV3-1 to TRBJ2-1; 9 bases match TRBD1. Germline CDR1 is LGHDT and CDR2 is YNNKEL (reference sequence). The CDR3 is 16 amino acids. V trimming: 1 base; J trimming: 1 base; junction bases outside the gene matches: 2. The CDR3 here is CASSQAGTGSYNEQFF. The CDR3 nucleotides read TGTGCCAGCAGCCAAGCCGGGACAGGGTCCTACAATGAGCAGTTCTTC.

At least ten counts were recorded for this clonotype. This sequence joins TRBV12-5 and TRBJ1-1; TRBD1 might be the D (5 bases). The CDR3 has 13 amino acids. Germline CDR1 and CDR2: LGHNT and FRNRAP. V lost 1 base to trimming and J lost 5 bases, with 8 bases between them. This CDR3 is CASGLGRATEAFF. The CDR3 DNA reads as TGTGCTAGTGGTTTGGGCAGGGCTACTGAAGCTTTCTTT. Filled out from reference TRBV12-5 and TRBJ1-1, the complete variable domain reads DARVTQTPRHKVTEMGQEVTMRCQPILGHNTVFWYRQTMMQGLELLAYFRNRAPLDDSGMPKDRFSAEMPDATLATLKIQPSEPRDSAVYFCASGLGRATEAFFGQGTRLTVV.

This clonotype has a handful of counts. The rearrangement links TRBV15 to TRBJ1-5, with 9 bases lining up with TRBD1. Germline CDR1 and CDR2: LNHNV and YYDKDF (reference sequence). Trimming at V came to 3 bases and at J to 6 bases, leaving 9 bases not matched to a gene. The CDR3 length is 16 residues. CDR3 in amino acids: CATSSMGQGTGQPQHF. CDR3 bases: TGTGCCACCAGCAGCATGGGACAGGGTACGGGTCAGCCCCAGCATTTT.

DNA for the CDR3: TGCAGCGTTGTAGGCATGATAGACTACGAGCAGTACTTC. Amino acids: CSVVGMIDYEQYF. This rearrangement joins TRBV29-1 to TRBJ2-7; D unresolved. Germline CDR1 and CDR2: SQVTM and ANQGSEA. Trimming removed 4 bases from V and 3 bases from J, with 13 bases in between. The CDR3 length is 13 residues.

This clonotype has a count of ten or more. The rearrangement joins TRBV6-5 to TRBJ1-1; no definite D call. Per germline, CDR1 MNHEY and CDR2 SVGAGI. The CDR3 totals 14 residues. The V end lost 0 bases, the J end lost 2 bases, and 7 bases lay between the germline ends. CDR3 sequence (DNA): TGTGCCAGCAGTTACTCTGAGAGTAACACTGAAGCTTTCTTT. Residues: CASSYSESNTEAFF.

Many counts were recorded for this clonotype. V usage is TRBV6-1 and J usage is TRBJ2-7; D could derive from TRBD1 or TRBD2 (5 bases each). In germline, CDR1 is MNHNS, CDR2 SASEGT. The CDR3 totals 13 residues. V was trimmed by 3 bases and J by 3 bases, leaving 9 bases between them. CDR3 sequence (DNA): TGTGCCAGCAGTGATTCGAGGGGCTACGAGCAGTACTTC. This sequence encodes CASSDSRGYEQYF.

This clonotype was recorded at least ten times. The chain uses TRBV5-6 and TRBJ1-6; no reliable D call. The germline V gene encodes CDR1 SGHDT and CDR2 YYEEEE. The CDR3 is 12 residues long. V shed 0 bases and J shed 10 bases, with 5 bases lying between them. For the CDR3, the DNA is TGTGCCAGCAGCTTGGGGTTATCACCCCTCCACTTT. Its translation is CASSLGLSPLHF.

V is TRBV6-1 and J is TRBJ1-2; maybe TRBD1 (6 bases). Germline loops: CDR1 MNHNS, CDR2 SASEGT. The CDR3 extends over 16 amino acids. The V end was cut by 7 bases, the J end by 0 bases, with 18 bases between. The CDR3 nucleotides read TGTGCCAGCACCTCAAACGGGGGGCTCTCTAACTATGGCTACACCTTC. Translated, it gives CASTSNGGLSNYGYTF.

This clonotype was recorded a few times. The chain carries TRBV27 and TRBJ2-7; 12 positions agree with TRBD2. The ends lost 5 bases at V and 7 bases at J; junction bases unmatched: 9. The CDR3 spans 15 residues. Germline-derived CDR1 and CDR2 are MNHEY and SMNVEV (reference sequence). CDR3 region: CASSPRLAGVREQYF. CDR3 in DNA: TGTGCCAGCAGTCCACGACTAGCGGGAGTTAGGGAGCAGTACTTC.

This clonotype has a count of ten or more. The genes are TRBV18 and TRBJ1-2, with 7 bases aligning to TRBD1. Unmatched junction bases numbered 4, after V lost 6 bases and J lost 3 bases. Per the germline V gene, CDR1 is KGHSH and CDR2 is LQKENI. There are 13 residues in the CDR3. CDR3 nucleotide sequence: TGTGCCAGCTCCGTAGACAGGGACTATGGCTACACCTTC. Translating gives CASSVDRDYGYTF.

This clonotype was seen many times. This sequence joins TRBV11-2 and TRBJ2-1, with a possible D match to TRBD2 (6 bases). V was shortened by 7 bases and J by 4 bases, with 20 bases between the two germline ends. Germline loops: CDR1 SGHAT, CDR2 FQNNGV. This CDR3 has 16 amino acids. CDR3 nucleotides: TGTGCCAGCACCGCCCCCGGGACTCTATTATACAATGAGCAGTTCTTC. It translates to CASTAPGTLLYNEQFF.

This clonotype was detected ten times or more. This chain uses TRBV9 with TRBJ2-7, with TRBD2 identical over 9 bases. The CDR3 consists of 14 residues. CDR1 SGDLS and CDR2 YYNGEE come from the germline V gene. Trimming at V came to 3 bases and at J to 2 bases, leaving 3 bases not matched to a gene. The CDR3 region is CASSAVAGAYEQYF. CDR3 bases: TGTGCCAGCAGCGCGGTAGCGGGAGCCTACGAGCAGTACTTC.

This clonotype was observed many times. The rearrangement uses TRBV2 and TRBJ2-2; weak D call: TRBD1 (6 bases). The CDR3 is made up of 15 amino acids. V was pared by 6 bases and J by 3 bases, with 14 bases between. Per germline, CDR1 SNHLY and CDR2 FYNNEI. For the CDR3, the DNA is TGTGCCAGCAGGGGGTCAACAGGGCACACCGGGGAGCTGTTTTTT. It translates to CASRGSTGHTGELFF.

In this sample, this clonotype turned up many times. V usage is TRBV3-1 and J usage is TRBJ1-1; 8 bases are shared with TRBD1. The CDR3 extends over 14 amino acids. Germline assignment: CDR1 LGHDT and CDR2 YNNKEL (reference sequence). V lost 4 bases to trimming and J lost 11 bases; unmatched junction nucleotides: 12. This CDR3 is CASSLGQGGVWAFF. The CDR3 DNA sequence: TGTGCCAGCAGCCTTGGACAGGGTGGGGTTTGGGCTTTCTTT.

The J gene is TRBJ2-1, the V gene TRBV4-3; 7 bases fit TRBD2. The CDR3 consists of 16 residues. Germline V CDR1 and CDR2: LGHNA, YSLEER. The ends lost 6 bases at V and 0 bases at J; junction bases unmatched: 8. The chain's CDR3 is CASRVSGGGSYNEQFF. The CDR3 nucleotides read TGCGCCAGCAGAGTCTCTGGCGGGGGCTCCTACAATGAGCAGTTCTTC.

This clonotype was seen repeatedly, ten times or more. This sequence joins TRBV6-1 and TRBJ2-1; 12 positions match TRBD2. This CDR3 comprises 13 residues. The V gene end was trimmed by 8 bases and the J gene end by 5 bases; junction bases not matched to a gene: 1. Germline loops: CDR1 MNHNS, CDR2 SASEGT. The CDR3 DNA is TGTGCCAGCGGACTAGCGGGAAACAATGAGCAGTTCTTC. It encodes CASGLAGNNEQFF.

This clonotype was detected ten times or more. This chain uses TRBV28 with TRBJ1-1, with 7 positions matching TRBD1. Germline values: CDR1 MDHEN, CDR2 SYDVKM. This CDR3 spans 16 amino acids. V lost 4 bases, J lost 8 bases, and 16 bases stayed unmatched. CDR3 loop: CASSWGQPFSLNEAFF. CDR3 nucleotide sequence: TGTGCCAGCAGTTGGGGACAGCCCTTCAGCCTCAACGAAGCTTTCTTT.